The clone carrying this TCR beta chain has just one count. Its cognate antigen is unknown. The V segment lost 5 bases and the J segment 6 bases; nucleotides outside the gene matches: 5. This CDR3 spans 14 amino acids. In germline, CDR1 is SGHTA, CDR2 FQGTGA. The sample belongs to a study of cytomegalovirus exposure and HLA in healthy donors. Findings and limits, study-wide: Indistinguishability led to the exclusion of some V segments, TRBV6-2 and TRBV6-3 included. In terms of immune exposure information, only CMV serostatus was available. In an earlier analysis, in around 590 donors, most V segments appeared productive either ~87% or ~30% of the time. In a later analysis, TCR association rates varied by HLA locus: DRB1 most, HLA-C fewest.

The PCR used 60 Vbeta and 13 Jbeta primers. Libraries were prepared by immunoSEQ multiplex PCR; TCRdb keeps only in-frame clonotypes and omits some of them. The sample shows over 130,000 clones, about 76% of them seen only once. The sample taken for sequencing was PBMCs. The genes are TRBV7-3 and TRBJ2-2; 8 nucleotides match TRBD2. The sequence came from a human donor in good health. CDR3 in DNA: TGTGCCAGCAGCCCATCAGCGGGAGCCGGGGAGCTGTTTTTT. Translation gives CASSPSAGAGELFF.